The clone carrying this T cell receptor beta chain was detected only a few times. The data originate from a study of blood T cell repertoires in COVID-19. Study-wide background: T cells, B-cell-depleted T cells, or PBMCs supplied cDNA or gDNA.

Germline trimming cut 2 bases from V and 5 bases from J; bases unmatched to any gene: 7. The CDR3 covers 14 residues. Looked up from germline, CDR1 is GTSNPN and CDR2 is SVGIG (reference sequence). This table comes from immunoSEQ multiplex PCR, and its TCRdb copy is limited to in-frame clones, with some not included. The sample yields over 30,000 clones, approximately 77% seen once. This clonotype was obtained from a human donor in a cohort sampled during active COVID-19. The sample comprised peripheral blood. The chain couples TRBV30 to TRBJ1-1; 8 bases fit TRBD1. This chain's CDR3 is CAWSWDRIKTEAFF. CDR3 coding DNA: TGTGCCTGGAGTTGGGACAGGATAAAGACTGAAGCTTTCTTT.